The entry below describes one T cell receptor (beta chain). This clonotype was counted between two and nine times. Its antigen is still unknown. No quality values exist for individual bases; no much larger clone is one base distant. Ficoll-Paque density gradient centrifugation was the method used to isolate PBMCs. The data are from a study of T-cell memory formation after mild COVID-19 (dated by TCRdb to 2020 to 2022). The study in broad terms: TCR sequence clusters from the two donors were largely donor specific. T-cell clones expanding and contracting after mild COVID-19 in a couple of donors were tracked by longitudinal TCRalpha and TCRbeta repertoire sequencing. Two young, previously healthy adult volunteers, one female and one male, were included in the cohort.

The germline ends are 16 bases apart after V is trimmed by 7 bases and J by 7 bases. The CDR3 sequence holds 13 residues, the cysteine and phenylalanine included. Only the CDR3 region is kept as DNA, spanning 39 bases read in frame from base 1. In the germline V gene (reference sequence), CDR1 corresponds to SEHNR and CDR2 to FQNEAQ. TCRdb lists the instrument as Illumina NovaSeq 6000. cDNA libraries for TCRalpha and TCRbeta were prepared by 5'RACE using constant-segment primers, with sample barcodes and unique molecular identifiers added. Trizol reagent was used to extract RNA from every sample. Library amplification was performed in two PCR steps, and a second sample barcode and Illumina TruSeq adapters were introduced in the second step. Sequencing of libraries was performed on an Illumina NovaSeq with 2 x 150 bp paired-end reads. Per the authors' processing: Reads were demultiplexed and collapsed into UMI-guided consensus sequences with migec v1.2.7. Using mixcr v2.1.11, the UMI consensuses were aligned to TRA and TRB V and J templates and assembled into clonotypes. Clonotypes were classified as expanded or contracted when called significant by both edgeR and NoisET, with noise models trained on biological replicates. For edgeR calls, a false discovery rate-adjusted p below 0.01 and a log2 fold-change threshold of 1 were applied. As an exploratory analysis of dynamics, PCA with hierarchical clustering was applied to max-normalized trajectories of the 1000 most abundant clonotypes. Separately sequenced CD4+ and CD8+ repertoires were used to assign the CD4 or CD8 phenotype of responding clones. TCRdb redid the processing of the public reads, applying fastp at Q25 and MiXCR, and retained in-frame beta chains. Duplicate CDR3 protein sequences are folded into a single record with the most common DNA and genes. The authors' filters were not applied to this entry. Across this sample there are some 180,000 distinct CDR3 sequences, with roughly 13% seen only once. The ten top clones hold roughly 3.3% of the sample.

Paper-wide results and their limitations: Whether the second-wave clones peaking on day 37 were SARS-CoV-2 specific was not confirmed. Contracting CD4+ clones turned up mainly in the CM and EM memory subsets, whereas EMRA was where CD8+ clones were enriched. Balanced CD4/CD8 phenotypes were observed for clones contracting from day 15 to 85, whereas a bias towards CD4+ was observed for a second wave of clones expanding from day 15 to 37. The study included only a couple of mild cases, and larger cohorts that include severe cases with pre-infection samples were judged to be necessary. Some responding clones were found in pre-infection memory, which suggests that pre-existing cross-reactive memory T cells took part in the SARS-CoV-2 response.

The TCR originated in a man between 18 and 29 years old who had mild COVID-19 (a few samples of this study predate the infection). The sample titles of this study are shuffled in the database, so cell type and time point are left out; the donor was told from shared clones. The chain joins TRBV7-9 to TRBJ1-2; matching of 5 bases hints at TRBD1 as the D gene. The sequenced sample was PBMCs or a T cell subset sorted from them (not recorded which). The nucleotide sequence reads TGTGCCAGCACCCCACAAGGGGCCGGTGGCTACACCTTC. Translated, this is CASTPQGAGGYTF.